This entry describes one T cell receptor beta chain. The sample comes from a study of blood T cell repertoires in COVID-19. Overall study context: PBMCs, B-cell-depleted T cells, or T cells provided the cDNA or gDNA that made up the material.

Germline-derived CDR1 and CDR2 are LNHDA and SQIVND (reference sequence). This CDR3 has 11 amino acids. V lost 8 bases and J lost 5, with 9 bases in between. Authors' processing steps: Using reference gene primer amplification, nucleated cell counts were estimated. Clones were sequenced by immunoSEQ multiplex PCR, and TCRdb holds only the in-frame ones, with some missing. V, J and clone size derive from that table, while D and trimming were established from the DNA sequence. The sample gives around 200,000 clones, approximately 79% of which show up once; 9.5% to 15% is in the top ten. V usage is TRBV19 and J usage is TRBJ2-5, with D maybe TRBD1 (6 bases). Sequenced input: peripheral blood. The clonotype originates from a woman in her fifties or sixties with acute or convalescent COVID-19. The CDR3 DNA is TGTGCCAGTTCGAGGGGGGAGACCCAGTACTTC. As protein: CASSRGETQYF.